This T cell receptor (beta chain) was captured in a study of cytomegalovirus exposure and HLA in healthy donors (dated by TCRdb to about 2017). Regarding the complete study: An earlier analysis of roughly 630 of the donors reported 250 to 300 Gb of sequence data and 117 million unique TCR beta sequences from about 179 million T cells. Roughly 290 gigabases of sequencing data and 75 million to 85 million unique TCR sequences made up an early release that covered approximately 700 HLA-typed donors. Among the approximately 400 genotyped donors, around 81% belonged to the genetic ancestry cluster associated with self-reported Caucasian donors. The study was designed to test whether signatures of past pathogen exposure could be identified by cataloging public T cell receptors. The study profiled the T cell repertoires of fewer than 850 subjects by immunosequencing and related them to cytomegalovirus serostatus. A separate validation cohort of about 110 different subjects was used in addition to the approximately 670-subject first cohort. To predict cytomegalovirus infection status, the study brought together high-throughput TCR immunosequencing, statistical association of individual TCRs with disease status, and machine learning. A later analysis re-examined previously published TCR beta repertoires from hundreds of donors and added high-resolution HLA genotyping to investigate patterns of TCR occurrence. Rather than using new phenotypic data, the later analysis identified candidate immune exposures from TCR beta sequences and from how often those sequences occurred across donors. To decide whether each TCR beta V gene segment behaved as functional or pseudogenic, an earlier analysis of some 600 of the donors relied on high-throughput TCR beta sequencing. Alongside the repertoire data, information on donor age, sex, ethnicity and CMV serostatus was compiled. Genome-wide SNP genotypes for about three fifths of the roughly 670 donors were used in a later genetic analysis, which treated that subset as a discovery cohort. Every discovery cohort repertoire had been produced on one sequencing platform. Class I and class II HLA loci were covered by the typing at four-digit resolution. Typing coverage varied by locus: 629-630 donors for A, B, C, DRB1 and DQB1; roughly 510 for DQA1; more than 600 for DPA1; under 490 for DPB1. Because of strong linkage in the cohort, five DR-DQ haplotypes were treated as single units for association and clustering. Among 398 genotyped donors of the cohort, an average of about 240,000 unique TCR beta nucleotide sequences was sequenced per donor, of which 15% to 20% were non-productive. The paper's findings and limits, for the study overall: A few of the identified cytomegalovirus-associated TCR beta chains were confirmed in vitro to be specific for cytomegalovirus antigens. Compared with equally common non-associated chains, HLA-associated TCR beta chains in a later analysis were more clonally expanded and had lower generation probabilities. In a later analysis, TCR association rates were found to vary across HLA loci, with the most associated TCRs seen for DRB1 alleles and the fewest for HLA-C alleles. Most CMV-associated TCR beta chains appeared to be HLA-restricted in a later analysis, and the HLA associations seemed to be driven largely by CMV exposure. In a later analysis, several top co-occurrence clusters were reported to appear linked to parvovirus B19, influenza, CMV and Epstein-Barr virus. When HLA alleles, especially DR and DQ, strongly co-occurred, attributing TCR associations to individual alleles was difficult. Correlated functional status among segregating V segments might reflect linkage disequilibrium, but an unknown experimental factor could not be ruled out. For the cohort, immune exposure information was limited to CMV serostatus. Because counts were too low, roughly 17 rarely observed V segments, including chromosome 9 orphons, were left out of the earlier analysis of roughly 600 of the donors. This cohort had only TCR beta chains sequenced, and the lack of alpha or paired-chain data limited which features could be detected. Roughly uniform sequencing depth across donors was assumed in presence/absence analyses, although this assumption may not hold. The study gave a list of about 170 TCR beta chains associated with cytomegalovirus. A later analysis associated 16,951 TCR beta sequences with specific HLA alleles at a false discovery rate of 0.05. A further reported finding was that TCR beta sequences accurately predicted the HLA-A and HLA-B alleles for most subjects in the first cohort. The classifier was reported to diagnose cytomegalovirus status with high specificity and sensitivity in both the original cohort and the validation cohort. Compared with the roughly 710-donor mean, donors in an Asian-associated ancestry cluster had fewer N-insertions in productive TCRs, according to a later genetic analysis. A cluster of highly shared sequence variants was judged likely to represent a technical artifact of the sequencing pipeline. While some public TCRs were present in many individuals, most TCR sequences turned up only very rarely across donors. V-gene and J-gene trimming of TCR beta chains was associated with a missense DCLRE1C variant in a later genetic analysis, and the association was replicated in an independent cohort. Broadly in line with IMGT annotations, most TCR beta V segments showed up in productive rearrangements about 87% or about 30% of the time in an earlier analysis of some 590 of the donors. The authors suggested that the approach could potentially be generalized to other disease states and immunological phenotypes. Some IMGT-functional V segments, including TRBV6-2 and TRBV6-3, could not be distinguished by the 87-base-pair reads and were therefore excluded. Because HLA typing was missing for some donors at each locus, association tests included only the typed subset.

Concerning this clone: No antigen is known for it. Base qualities are missing; no much larger clone stands one base away.

In total, over 600 healthy bone marrow donors made up the cohort. All cohort members were sampled while nominally healthy, although unrecorded immune exposures were likely present. The donor tested CMV seronegative and was one of the 352 seronegative cohort members. A peripheral blood sample was collected from each donor, and TCR beta sequencing was performed on peripheral blood mononuclear cells. Genomic DNA was extracted from the blood cell samples with the Qiagen DNeasy Blood Extraction Kit. V has 5 bases trimmed and J has 4 bases trimmed; junction bases matching no gene number 6. Taken from cysteine to phenylalanine, the CDR3 has 14 residues. CDR3 DNA only is kept here, 42 bases in frame from base 1. The germline V gene sets CDR1 to SGHDT and CDR2 to YYEEEE. Library preparation was by the immunoSEQ multiplex PCR assay. A mixture of 60 forward primers for TCR Vbeta segments and 13 reverse primers for TCR Jbeta segments was used in the multiplex PCR. The CDR3 region of rearranged TCR beta genes was amplified from genomic DNA by a multiplex PCR assay. On the Illumina HiSeq System, the amplified TCR beta libraries were sequenced as 87-base-pair reads. As for the authors' bioinformatics: A later analysis counted about 80 million unique TCR beta chains across the 600 to 850 repertoires, and some 11 million of these chains were shared by at least two donors. Raw reads were error-corrected and collapsed into unique sequences with a nearest-neighbor algorithm that merged closely related sequences to remove PCR and sequencing errors. Alignment of CDR3 sequences to IMGT reference sequences was used to assign V, D and J gene segments. For a sequence to be retained, at least a six-nucleotide match to both a V gene segment and a J gene segment was required. A rearrangement was called productive if the CDR3 had no stop codons and remained in frame with V and J, and every other rearrangement was called non-productive. CDR3 was defined by IMGT convention, running from the second conserved V-encoded cysteine to the conserved J-encoded phenylalanine. The earlier analysis of some 550 of the donors excluded any sequence lacking an unambiguous match to a single V gene segment. In an earlier analysis of around 590 of the donors, a V segment was called functional when productive rearrangements were above 56.7%, and segregating when the standard deviation between donors exceeded 5%. A statistical classification framework was built to diagnose cytomegalovirus status from the catalog of TCR beta chain sequences. V and J gene assignment, in a later analysis, came from comparing TCR nucleotide sequences with IMGT/GENE-DB human TR gene sequences. The TCRdist pipeline was used in a later analysis to assign CDR3 sequences and most-parsimonious VDJ recombination scenarios. In a later analysis, each TCR beta chain was defined by its CDR3 amino acid sequence together with its V-gene family, and reads without a unique V-gene family were excluded. A later analysis removed several hundred highly shared, low-generation-probability nucleotide sequences to deal with suspected cross-contamination and a sequencing artifact. In a later analysis, a clonal expansion index was calculated for each public chain from normalized within-repertoire ranks of inferred template counts. In a later analysis, generation probabilities were computed with a VDJ recombination model fitted to out-of-frame rearrangements, and the resulting probabilities were checked against IGoR. Hypergeometric tests were used in a later analysis to score TCR-TCR, TCR-HLA and TCR-CMV co-occurrence, with a repertoire-size bias correction applied to the TCR pairs. In a later analysis, false discovery rates were estimated by permuting HLA or CMV assignments 20 times. In a later analysis, co-occurring TCRs were grouped using DBSCAN, and TCRdist sequence similarity was added for clustering within HLA-allele-positive subsets. Repertoires with fewer than 30,000 or more than 120,000 public chains, plus five repertoires with anomalous nucleotide sharing, were excluded from co-occurrence clustering. TCRdb stores this immuneACCESS table with in-frame sequences only. Part of the clones is absent; in the studies checked, under half of the shortfall reflects unresolved V genes, and no reason is known for the rest. Clone size and the V and J calls come from that table; the DNA yielded D and trimming. This sample is represented by fewer than 100,000 clones; 60% to 85% of them were singletons. About 1.1% of the sample lies in the top ten.

Sequencing used PBMCs. The rearrangement combines TRBV5-6 with TRBJ1-3; 7 junctional bases match TRBD1. This sequence originates from a male donor in good health and CMV-seronegative. The CDR3 protein: CASRPTGIGNTIYF. In nucleotides, the sequence is TGTGCCAGCAGGCCGACAGGGATAGGAAACACCATATATTTT.